This T cell receptor beta chain was profiled in a study of blood T cell repertoires in COVID-19. The table came from immunoSEQ multiplex PCR; TCRdb's copy has only in-frame clones and leaves some out. This table has 150,000 to 200,000 clones, about 86% appearing once. A word on this clone: Relative to the germline gene, one junction end is altered; a read error may explain this.

The source of this sequence is a woman in her 70s with COVID-19, enrolled during active disease. The sample consisted of peripheral blood.

The chain's CDR3 is CASSPLAGTPSSGNTIYF. In nucleotides, the CDR3 is TGTGCTAGCAGCCCGTTAGCCGGGACACCAAGCTCTGGAAACACCATATATTTT. The rearrangement uses TRBV7-7 and TRBJ1-3; D possibly corresponds to TRBD1 (6 bases). Germline V CDR1 and CDR2: SSHAT, FNYEAQ (reference sequence). The CDR3 has 18 residues.